Below, 11 T cell receptor beta chains from the same sample are listed, as sequenced in a study of CD8+ T cells in alopecia areata. RNA, once extracted, was reverse transcribed into cDNA for use as the sequencing template. TCRdb keeps only in-frame clones here, not all; method: immunoSEQ multiplex PCR. Found here are 80,000 to 100,000 clones, around 44% of them singletons; the top ten hold 0.6% to 0.85%. Input material: CD4+ T cells sorted from blood. These receptor sequences come from a human donor with alopecia areata.

The chain employs TRBV30 and TRBJ2-3; 8 positions match TRBD2. Trimming took 0 bases from V and 2 from J; bases not matched to a gene: 10. Germline loops: CDR1 GTSNPN, CDR2 SVGIG (reference sequence). CDR3 size: 17 residues. This CDR3 is CAWSVLIREGLTDTQYF. Written as DNA, the CDR3 is TGTGCCTGGAGTGTACTAATACGGGAGGGCCTCACAGATACGCAGTATTTT.

This chain links TRBV19 with TRBJ2-4; 7 bases fit TRBD1. The V gene's germline CDR1 is LNHDA and CDR2 SQIVND (reference sequence). The trim removed 7 bases at V and 5 bases at J, leaving 11 bases unmatched. CDR3 length: 15 amino acids. The CDR3 reads CASKRSWQGENIQYF. The CDR3 DNA is TGTGCCAGTAAGAGGAGTTGGCAGGGGGAAAACATTCAGTACTTC. Filled out from reference TRBV19 and TRBJ2-4, the complete variable domain reads DGGITQSPKYLFRKEGQNVTLSCEQNLNHDAMYWYRQDPGQGLRLIYYSQIVNDFQKGDIAEGYSVSREKKESFPLTVTSAQKNPTAFYLCASKRSWQGENIQYFGAGTRLSVL.

This chain uses TRBV7-2 with TRBJ1-6, with 8 nucleotides matching TRBD1. CDR3 length: 16 amino acids. Trimming at V came to 4 bases and at J to 7 bases, leaving 9 bases not matched to a gene. Germline CDR1 reads SGHTA; CDR2 reads FQGNSA. The CDR3 coding sequence is TGTGCCAGCAGCTCCCTTGGGACAGGTGGGAATTCACCCCTCCACTTT. Protein product: CASSSLGTGGNSPLHF. The whole variable domain, remainder taken from reference TRBV7-2 and TRBJ1-6, is GAGVSQSPSNKVTEKGKDVELRCDPISGHTALYWYRQSLGQGLEFLIYFQGNSAPDKSGLPSDRFSAERTGGSVSTLTIQRTQQEDSAVYLCASSSLGTGGNSPLHFGNGTRLTVT.

The gene calls are TRBV29-1 and TRBJ2-5, with 7 nucleotides matching TRBD1. The CDR3 runs 13 residues. The germline V gene has CDR1 SQVTM and CDR2 ANQGSEA. The J segment lost 7 bases and the V segment lost 6 bases, leaving 11 bases of the junction unmatched. CDR3 protein: CSVRGPIMGTQYF. The DNA for the CDR3 is TGCAGCGTAAGGGGGCCTATAATGGGGACCCAGTACTTC.

The J gene is TRBJ2-7, the V gene TRBV29-1; D gene ambiguous. Trimming took 4 bases from V and 3 from J, leaving 13 bases between them. The CDR3 has 13 amino acids. Germline V gene lookup returns CDR1 SQVTM and CDR2 ANQGSEA. CDR3 in amino acids: CSVALTASYEQYF. The DNA for the CDR3 is TGCAGCGTTGCCTTAACAGCGAGCTACGAGCAGTACTTC.

This clone was observed a handful of times. The rearrangement uses TRBV29-1 and TRBJ2-3; D is possibly TRBD2 (6 bases). V gave up 7 bases and J gave up 2 bases, with 19 bases separating them. The germline CDR1 and CDR2 sequences are SQVTM and ANQGSEA. CDR3 size: 15 residues. CDR3 residues: CSALAHLFPTDTQYF. The CDR3 DNA reads TGCAGCGCCCTAGCGCACCTCTTTCCCACAGATACGCAGTATTTT.

This clone was found a few times. V and J are TRBV5-1 and TRBJ2-6; no definite D call. CDR3 length equals 16 residues. The germline CDR1 and CDR2 sequences are SGHRS and YFSETQ. The ends were cut back, 0 bases at V and 1 base at J, with 8 bases in the middle. The chain's CDR3 is CASSLGKRSGANVLTF. DNA for the CDR3: TGCGCCAGCAGCTTGGGTAAACGGTCTGGGGCCAACGTCCTGACTTTC.

V gene TRBV29-1 combines with J gene TRBJ1-2; TRBD1 matches 11 bases. Germline loops: CDR1 SQVTM, CDR2 ANQGSEA. J gave up 7 bases and V 6 bases, and 19 bases lay outside the gene matches. This CDR3 has 17 residues. CDR3 in amino acids: CSVRDRGSGLIIGGYTF. Here the CDR3 DNA reads TGCAGCGTGCGGGACAGGGGGAGTGGACTGATAATCGGTGGCTACACCTTC.

The chain carries TRBV28 and TRBJ1-4; D not certain. The CDR3 sequence is 14 residues long. Germline CDR1 MDHEN, CDR2 SYDVKM. Trimming removed 3 bases from V and 0 bases from J, with 5 bases in between. CDR3 nucleotides: TGTGCCAGCAGTTTTACAGCAACTAATGAAAAACTGTTTTTT. Its protein is CASSFTATNEKLFF.

This clone was counted between two and nine times. V and J are TRBV6-5 and TRBJ2-3, with 8 positions matching TRBD1. CDR3 size: 14 residues. V was clipped by 6 bases and J by 3 bases; unmatched bases: 5. Per the germline V gene, CDR1 is MNHEY and CDR2 is SVGAGI. CDR3 loop: CASRRTGQTDTQYF. As DNA, the CDR3 is TGTGCCAGCAGACGGACAGGGCAGACAGATACGCAGTATTTT.

V and J are TRBV7-8 and TRBJ2-3; 13 bases agree with TRBD2. Germline values: CDR1 SGHVS, CDR2 FQNEAQ. CDR3 length equals 17 residues. Germline trimming cut 5 bases from V and 5 bases from J; bases unmatched to any gene: 10. The CDR3 nucleotides read TGTGCCAGCAGCCCCCCCCGGACTAGCGGGAGTGTAGATACGCAGTATTTT. Protein product: CASSPPRTSGSVDTQYF.